These 8 T cell receptor beta chains share one sample of origin, sequenced in a study of identical twins listed by TCRdb under 2016. The method behind the library was 5' RACE. These reads were obtained on an Illumina HiSeq 2000. TCRdb's own reprocessing of the public reads used fastp at Q25 and MiXCR and kept productive beta chains. Rows matching on CDR3 protein sequence are summarized as one entry with the most common DNA and genes. Counted in this sample were 1.5 million to 2 million distinct CDR3 sequences; roughly a third of them appeared once. The top ten constitute approximately 0.29% of the sample. The sequenced sample consisted of cord blood. These receptors all stem from a newborn girl in good health.

This clonotype was counted only a few times. This chain uses TRBV10-3 with TRBJ1-1; TRBD1 is a possible D gene (5 bases). From germline, CDR1 is ENHRY and CDR2 SYGVKD. V was pared by 1 base and J by 1 base, with 7 bases between. The CDR3 loop spans 14 amino acids. This CDR3 reads CAISEYRQNTEAFF. For the CDR3, the DNA is TGTGCCATCAGTGAGTACAGGCAGAACACTGAAGCTTTCTTT.

J is TRBJ1-6 and V is TRBV21-1; the table gives TRBD1 as D, unverified against the DNA. TRBV21-1 is reported as a pseudogene. The CDR3 loop spans 17 amino acids. In DNA, the CDR3 is TGTGCCAGCAGCAAAGGACAGGGGAATTCCTATAATTCACCCCTCCACTTT. Its translation is CASSKGQGNSYNSPLHF.

The chain uses TRBV25-1 and TRBJ2-7, with D tentatively TRBD1 (5 bases). V lost 11 bases and J 4 bases, leaving 12 bases between the germline ends. Germline values: CDR1 MGHDK, CDR2 SYGVNS. The CDR3 loop spans 11 amino acids. The CDR3 bases are TGTGCCGTAGGAACAGGATACGAGCAGTACTTC. Translation gives CAVGTGYEQYF.

CDR3 sequence reads: CATSGPAGAGYNEQFF. The CDR3 DNA reads as TGTGCCACCAGTGGTCCAGCGGGAGCGGGCTACAATGAGCAGTTCTTC. This chain links TRBV24-1 with TRBJ2-1, with 8 bases fitting TRBD2. V lost 5 bases and J lost 3; bases outside the gene matches: 8. CDR1 is KGHDR and CDR2 is SFDVKD in the germline V gene. This CDR3 spans 16 amino acids.

This clonotype was recorded a few times. The gene calls are TRBV20-1 and TRBJ1-2; a weak D match, TRBD1 (5 bases). CDR1 and CDR2 from the germline V gene are DFQATT and SNEGSKA (reference sequence). V lost 3 bases to trimming and J lost 3 bases, with 11 bases between them. This CDR3 is 13 amino acids long. CDR3 DNA sequence: TGCAGTGCTAGCCCCCAGGGAGACTATGGCTACACCTTC. Protein: CSASPQGDYGYTF.

The genes are TRBV4-2 and TRBJ2-1; 9 positions match TRBD2. The CDR3 is 17 amino acids. V shed 0 bases, J shed 0 bases, and the junction held 3 bases outside the gene matches. The germline CDR1 and CDR2 sequences are LGHNA and YNFKEQ. CDR3 sequence (DNA): TGTGCCAGCAGCCAAGAGGGACTAGCAAGCTCCTACAATGAGCAGTTCTTC. This sequence encodes CASSQEGLASSYNEQFF.

The chain employs TRBV7-2 and TRBJ2-1; D not resolved. CDR3 size: 13 residues. The germline CDR1 and CDR2 sequences are SGHTA and FQGNSA. Trimming took off 0 bases at V and 7 bases at J, with 7 bases between the two ends. CDR3 protein: CASSLAAMNEQFF. Here the CDR3 DNA reads TGTGCCAGCAGCTTAGCGGCGATGAATGAGCAGTTCTTC.

A note on this clonotype: The germline gene is not matched at one end of the junction; a read error may be the cause. The chain uses TRBV7-2 and TRBJ2-5; perhaps TRBD1 as D (5 bases). Germline CDR1 is SGHTA and CDR2 is FQGNSA. This CDR3 is 15 amino acids long. The CDR3 reads CASGLVSRVGETQYF. The CDR3 coding sequence is TGTGCCAGCGGCTTAGTAAGCAGGGTTGGAGAGACCCAGTACTTC.